The 29 T cell receptor beta chains below were found in one sample sequenced in a study of blood T cell repertoires in COVID-19. Method: immunoSEQ multiplex PCR; TCRdb's copy keeps in-frame clones and lacks some. The table lists a few hundred thousand clones, around 87% of them singletons. The sequencing sample was made of PBMCs or T cells enriched from blood (not recorded which). The origin of the receptors is a woman aged 50 to 65 who had recovered from COVID-19.

V gene TRBV28 combines with J gene TRBJ2-3, with D perhaps matching TRBD1 (6 bases). Germline CDR1 reads MDHEN; CDR2 reads SYDVKM. V was clipped by 10 bases and J by 3 bases, with 17 bases between them. The CDR3 spans 14 residues. The CDR3 DNA reads TGTGCCACGCAATTGACAGGAACAACAGATACGCAGTATTTT. It codes for CATQLTGTTDTQYF.

This clone was found once. This chain connects TRBV5-3 to TRBJ1-5; D not resolved. TRBV5-3 is filed as an ORF, its function uncertain. The CDR3 loop spans 16 amino acids. Deletions cut 0 bases from V and 9 bases from J, with 19 bases between. As DNA, the CDR3 is TGTGCCAGAAGCTTGGATCACAAACTAAACGGTTGGCCCCAGCATTTT. Its protein product is CARSLDHKLNGWPQHF.

This sequence joins TRBV4-2 and TRBJ2-7, with D possibly matching TRBD2 (5 bases). Between the trimmed V and J ends, which lost 4 bases and 3 bases, there was a span of 13 bases. CDR1 is LGHNA, CDR2 YNFKEQ, per germline. The CDR3 is 14 amino acids. The CDR3 region is CASSPNLEGYEQYF. The CDR3 DNA reads TGTGCCAGCAGCCCCAACCTCGAGGGCTACGAGCAGTACTTC.

The chain recombines TRBV28 with TRBJ1-2, with 7 bases identical to TRBD1. This CDR3 is built from 13 residues. The trim removed 7 bases at V and 13 bases at J, leaving 15 bases unmatched. Germline values: CDR1 MDHEN, CDR2 SYDVKM. The CDR3 bases are TGTGCCAGCACCTTCCCCGGGACAGTAGTAGGCACCTTC. Translated: CASTFPGTVVGTF.

This chain uses TRBV19 with TRBJ2-3; 10 bases match TRBD1. Germline CDR1 LNHDA, CDR2 SQIVND (reference sequence). The CDR3 extends over 17 amino acids. V was pared by 10 bases and J by 0 bases, with 13 bases of the junction left unmatched. The chain's CDR3 is CATAPHLGQGSTDTQYF. The CDR3 DNA is TGTGCCACAGCCCCGCACCTGGGACAGGGGAGCACAGATACGCAGTATTTT.

The chain carries TRBV19 and TRBJ1-6; TRBD1 aligns across 8 bases. The CDR3 contains 13 residues. Trimming cost V 7 bases and J 10 bases; bases outside gene matches: 6. Per the germline V gene, CDR1 is LNHDA and CDR2 is SQIVND (reference sequence). CDR3 bases: TGTGCCAGTAAGTGGACAGGGAGCTCACCCCTCCACTTT. This sequence encodes CASKWTGSSPLHF.

The chain links TRBV7-9 to TRBJ2-7, with TRBD1 identical over 9 bases. V was clipped by 5 bases and J by 5 bases; unmatched bases: 10. Germline-derived CDR1 and CDR2 are SEHNR and FQNEAQ (reference sequence). The CDR3 contains 15 residues. In DNA form, the CDR3 reads TGTGCCAGCAGCGGGTGGACAGGGGAGGAAGACGAGCAGTACTTC. Translated: CASSGWTGEEDEQYF.

In its sample, this clone was seen once. V and J are TRBV29-1 and TRBJ2-7, with a possible D match to TRBD2 (6 bases). Germline assignment: CDR1 SQVTM and CDR2 ANQGSEA. This CDR3 has 13 amino acids. Trimming pared 4 bases from V and 0 bases from J, leaving 10 bases between. The CDR3 DNA is TGCAGCGTTGGACTAGTCGACTCCTACGAGCAGTACTTC. Translating it yields CSVGLVDSYEQYF.

The chain carries TRBV9 and TRBJ1-2, with 8 nucleotides matching TRBD1. J gave up 3 bases and V 3 bases, and 4 bases lay outside the gene matches. This CDR3 is built from 14 residues. Per the germline V gene, CDR1 is SGDLS and CDR2 is YYNGEE. CDR3 DNA sequence: TGTGCCAGCAGCGCAGAACAGGGGGACTATGGCTACACCTTC. Translating gives CASSAEQGDYGYTF.

The chain couples TRBV2 to TRBJ2-5; a weak D match, TRBD2 (5 bases). The CDR3 has 16 amino acids. The V end was cut by 6 bases, the J end by 1 base, with 18 bases between. CDR1 is SNHLY, CDR2 FYNNEI, per germline. The CDR3 sequence is CASRRERAAGQETQYF. The DNA of the CDR3 is TGTGCCAGCAGACGCGAAAGAGCGGCTGGCCAAGAGACCCAGTACTTC.

This clone was seen once. This sequence joins TRBV3-1 (or the pseudogene TRBV3-2) and TRBJ2-4; D is ambiguous. The germline V gene encodes CDR1 LGHDT and CDR2 YNNKEL (reference sequence). With 0 bases removed from V and 6 bases from J, the gap between germline ends came to 6 bases. The CDR3 totals 13 residues. CDR3 nucleotides: TGTGCCAGCAGCCAAGATCCGGGAAACATTCAGTACTTC. It translates to CASSQDPGNIQYF.

The rearrangement links TRBV11-2 to TRBJ2-1; 10 bases are a match to TRBD1. Germline CDR1 reads SGHAT; CDR2 reads FQNNGV. The length of the CDR3 is 13 residues. J gave up 7 bases and V 4 bases, and 1 base lay outside the gene matches. As DNA, the CDR3 is TGTGCCAGCAGCTCGGACAGGGGGAATGAGCAGTTCTTC. Translating it yields CASSSDRGNEQFF.

The V and J genes are TRBV12-5 and TRBJ1-1; the D is unclear. The germline V gene encodes CDR1 LGHNT and CDR2 FRNRAP. The CDR3 sequence is 14 residues long. Trimming pared 2 bases from V and 1 base from J, leaving 8 bases between. CDR3 amino acids: CASGLLQANTEAFF. CDR3 bases: TGTGCTAGTGGTTTGTTGCAGGCGAACACTGAAGCTTTCTTT. The full variable domain, completed using reference TRBV12-5 and TRBJ1-1, is DARVTQTPRHKVTEMGQEVTMRCQPILGHNTVFWYRQTMMQGLELLAYFRNRAPLDDSGMPKDRFSAEMPDATLATLKIQPSEPRDSAVYFCASGLLQANTEAFFGQGTRLTVV.

This clone has a single count. The V and J genes are TRBV29-1 and TRBJ2-3; weak D call: TRBD1 (6 bases). CDR3 length: 14 residues. With 3 bases removed from V and 2 bases from J, the gap between germline ends came to 12 bases. Germline V gene sequence: CDR1 SQVTM, CDR2 ANQGSEA. CDR3: CSVEDQGHTDTQYF. Here the CDR3 DNA reads TGCAGCGTTGAGGATCAGGGACACACAGATACGCAGTATTTT.

The J gene is TRBJ1-4, the V gene TRBV2; D might be TRBD1 (5 bases). CDR3 length equals 15 residues. Trimming cost V 7 bases and J 8 bases, with 20 bases left between them. CDR1 and CDR2 (germline): SNHLY, FYNNEI. Written as DNA, the CDR3 is TGTGCCAGCACCATTGCAGGGCAATTCTGGGAAAAACTGTTTTTT. Amino acids: CASTIAGQFWEKLFF.

The chain is built from TRBV25-1 and TRBJ1-2, with D tentatively TRBD1 (5 bases). Trimming removed 6 bases at V and 7 bases at J, with 27 bases between. Germline V gene data show CDR1 as MGHDK and CDR2 as SYGVNS. The CDR3 runs 17 residues. The chain's CDR3 is CASSLGGNPRNKAGYTF. DNA of the CDR3: TGTGCCAGCAGCTTGGGGGGGAACCCGCGAAATAAGGCTGGCTACACCTTC.

This rearrangement joins TRBV4-3 to TRBJ1-4; 10 bases are a match to TRBD1. V dropped 0 bases and J dropped 6; count of bases not matched to a gene: 13. The length of the CDR3 is 19 residues. Germline V gene data show CDR1 as LGHNA and CDR2 as YSLEER. The DNA of the CDR3 is TGCGCCAGCAGCCAAGAGAGGGGGGAGACAGGGGGCATCTATGAAAAACTGTTTTTT. Its translation: CASSQERGETGGIYEKLFF.

The chain links TRBV4-1 to TRBJ2-1; D perhaps matches TRBD1 (5 bases). Germline loops: CDR1 MGHRA, CDR2 YSYEKL. The CDR3 is 13 amino acids. Trimming removed 0 bases from V and 14 bases from J, with 14 bases in between. DNA for the CDR3: TGCGCCAGCAGCCAAGATTCGAACAGGCCCGAGTTCTTC. Encoded protein: CASSQDSNRPEFF.

This rearrangement joins TRBV7-9 to TRBJ2-5; no clear D. This CDR3 has 14 amino acids. Deletions cut 4 bases from V and 2 bases from J, with 11 bases between. Germline CDR1 SEHNR, CDR2 FQNEAQ (reference sequence). CDR3 region: CASSSVLTQETQYF. The CDR3 DNA is TGTGCCAGCAGCTCCGTACTAACACAAGAGACCCAGTACTTC.

The J gene is TRBJ2-1, the V gene TRBV5-1; a weak D match, TRBD1 (5 bases). Germline CDR1 reads SGHRS; CDR2 reads YFSETQ. The V gene lost 2 bases and the J gene lost 4 bases, with 16 bases spanning the gap. This CDR3 comprises 16 residues. The CDR3 coding sequence is TGCGCCAGCAGCTTTAATGCAGGGAATCCTTACAATGAGCAGTTCTTC. It specifies CASSFNAGNPYNEQFF.

The chain is built from TRBV7-9 and TRBJ1-4; D remains ambiguous. The CDR3 has 17 residues. Germline CDR1 reads SEHNR; CDR2 reads FQNEAQ (reference sequence). Trimming took 2 bases from V and 0 from J, leaving 13 bases between them. In DNA form, the CDR3 reads TGTGCCAGCAGCTTACTAGTAGGATATGCAACTAATGAAAAACTGTTTTTT. This codes for CASSLLVGYATNEKLFF.

The V call is TRBV6-2 or TRBV6-3, the J call TRBJ1-1; the D is unclear. The CDR3 has 14 amino acids. V lost 2 bases, J lost 1 base, and 8 bases lay in between. Germline CDR1 MNHEY, CDR2 SVGEGT. The CDR3 DNA follows: TGTGCCAGCAGTTACCCGGGGAGGAACACTGAAGCTTTCTTT. The encoded protein is CASSYPGRNTEAFF.

This rearrangement joins TRBV15 to TRBJ2-1; D possibly corresponds to TRBD2 (6 bases). The CDR3 runs 18 residues. V dropped 2 bases and J dropped 3 bases, with 20 bases sitting between them. Germline CDR1 reads LNHNV; CDR2 reads YYDKDF (reference sequence). This CDR3 is CATSRSRDSVGVYNEQFF. The CDR3 DNA follows: TGTGCCACCAGCAGATCCCGGGACTCCGTCGGGGTCTACAATGAGCAGTTCTTC.

V and J are TRBV5-4 and TRBJ1-4; 7 bases are a match to TRBD1. The junction had 11 bases not matched to a gene; V was cut back by 4 bases and J by 8 bases. CDR1 is SGHNT, CDR2 YYREEE, per germline (reference sequence). The CDR3 has 15 residues. CDR3 region: CASSEGGRQEEKLFF. The DNA of the CDR3 is TGTGCCAGCAGCGAAGGGGGCCGTCAGGAGGAAAAACTGTTTTTT.

The chain recombines TRBV5-5 with TRBJ1-2; D is unresolved. The CDR3 contains 17 residues. V lost 5 bases and J 4 bases, leaving 24 bases between the germline ends. CDR1 and CDR2 from the germline V gene are SGHKS and YYEKEE (reference sequence). DNA of the CDR3: TGTGCCAGCAGATATACCTCTGAGGGCCGCGACTCCTATGGCTACACCTTC. It specifies CASRYTSEGRDSYGYTF.

The chain carries TRBV6-2 or TRBV6-3 and TRBJ1-1, with 7 bases aligning to TRBD1. The trim removed 0 bases at V and 4 bases at J, leaving 8 bases unmatched. The CDR3 totals 16 residues. The germline gives CDR1 MNHEY, CDR2 SVGEGT. The CDR3 DNA reads as TGTGCCAGCAGTTACTCGCGCTTTGACAGGGTCACTGAAGCTTTCTTT. This gives the protein CASSYSRFDRVTEAFF.

V is TRBV19 and J is TRBJ1-2, with a possible D match to TRBD1 (5 bases). V was trimmed by 0 bases and J by 0 bases, leaving 8 bases between them. This CDR3 has 15 amino acids. Germline CDR1 is LNHDA and CDR2 is SQIVND (reference sequence). CDR3 sequence reads: CASSIEPGANYGYTF. CDR3 in DNA: TGTGCCAGTAGTATAGAGCCGGGGGCTAACTATGGCTACACCTTC. The full variable domain, with the rest looked up from reference TRBV19 and TRBJ1-2, is DGGITQSPKYLFRKEGQNVTLSCEQNLNHDAMYWYRQDPGQGLRLIYYSQIVNDFQKGDIAEGYSVSREKKESFPLTVTSAQKNPTAFYLCASSIEPGANYGYTFGSGTRLTVV.

This chain uses TRBV5-3 with TRBJ1-6, with a tentative D call TRBD1 (6 bases). TRBV5-3 has ORF status, its function being uncertain. This CDR3 contains 15 residues. Trimming took off 4 bases at V and 1 base at J, with 9 bases between the two ends. CDR3 DNA sequence: TGTGCCAGAAGCGCACAGGGTTCCTATAATTCACCCCTCCACTTT. It yields the protein CARSAQGSYNSPLHF.

The gene calls are TRBV12-3 or TRBV12-4 and TRBJ1-1; 8 positions agree with TRBD1. The CDR3 extends over 13 amino acids. V shed 3 bases and J 3 bases; nucleotides not matched to a gene: 0. The CDR3 bases are TGTGCCAGCAGTTTGACAGGGGACACTGAAGCTTTCTTT. It yields the protein CASSLTGDTEAFF.